The 2 T cell receptor beta chains below were found in one sample sequenced in a study of T cells after yellow fever vaccination. TCRdb re-derived calls from the 5' RACE reads in MiXCR, one entry per CDR3 protein. Counted here are about 580,000 distinct CDR3 sequences, roughly 17% occurring once; the ten biggest clones make up approximately 15%. Source: PBMCs, taken 5 to 6 days after the first yellow fever vaccination. All receptors derive from a man younger than 35 who received the YFV17D yellow fever vaccine.

This clonotype was found many times. The rearrangement uses TRBV29-1 and TRBJ2-7; D is possibly TRBD1 (5 bases). CDR3 size: 12 residues. Germline V gives CDR1 SQVTM, CDR2 ANQGSEA. The V end was cut by 3 bases, the J end by 2 bases, with 8 bases between. This CDR3 is CSVDQGPYEQYF. The CDR3 region has the DNA TGCAGCGTTGATCAGGGTCCCTACGAGCAGTACTTC.

This clonotype appeared a few times. The chain joins TRBV11-3 to TRBJ2-1; 7 bases line up with TRBD1. The germline CDR1 and CDR2 sequences are SGHNT and YENEEA. J gave up 0 bases and V 1 base, and 6 bases lay outside the gene matches. The CDR3 is 17 residues long. Here the CDR3 reads CASSLGPGQSSYNEQFF. In DNA form, the CDR3 reads TGTGCCAGCAGCTTAGGCCCGGGACAGAGCTCCTACAATGAGCAGTTCTTC.